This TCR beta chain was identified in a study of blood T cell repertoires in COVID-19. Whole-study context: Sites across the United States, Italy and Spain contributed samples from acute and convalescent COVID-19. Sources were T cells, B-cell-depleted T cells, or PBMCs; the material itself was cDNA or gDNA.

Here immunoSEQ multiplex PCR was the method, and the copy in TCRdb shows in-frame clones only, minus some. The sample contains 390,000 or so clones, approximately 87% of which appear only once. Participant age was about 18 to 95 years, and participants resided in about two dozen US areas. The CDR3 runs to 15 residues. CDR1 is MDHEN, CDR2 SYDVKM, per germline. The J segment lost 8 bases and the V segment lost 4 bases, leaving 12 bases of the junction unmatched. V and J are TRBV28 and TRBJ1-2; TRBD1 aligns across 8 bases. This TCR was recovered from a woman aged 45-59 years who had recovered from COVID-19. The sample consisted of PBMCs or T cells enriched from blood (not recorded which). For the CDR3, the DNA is TGTGCCAGCAGTTCCCCGACAGGGGAGAAATGGGGCTACACCTTC. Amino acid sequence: CASSSPTGEKWGYTF.